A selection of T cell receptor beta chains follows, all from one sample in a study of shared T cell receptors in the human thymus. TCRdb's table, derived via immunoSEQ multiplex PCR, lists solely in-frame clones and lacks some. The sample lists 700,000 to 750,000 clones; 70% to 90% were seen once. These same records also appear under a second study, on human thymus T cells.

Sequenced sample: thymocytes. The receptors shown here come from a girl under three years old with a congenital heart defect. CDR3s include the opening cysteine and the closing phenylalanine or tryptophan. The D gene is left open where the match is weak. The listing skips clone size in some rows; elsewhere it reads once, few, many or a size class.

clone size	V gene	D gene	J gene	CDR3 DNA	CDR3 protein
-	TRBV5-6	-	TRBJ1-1	TGTGCCAGCAGCTTGGCCAACAGGGATGACACTGAAGCTTTCTTT	CASSLANRDDTEAFF
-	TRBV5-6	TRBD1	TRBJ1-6	TGTGCCAGCAGCTTGGATCTTCTTGGGACAGAGATGGGGTCACCCCTCCACTTT	CASSLDLLGTEMGSPLHF
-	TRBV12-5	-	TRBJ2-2	TGTGCTAGTGGTTTGGTATTTGGGGGGAGCGACGAGAAAAACACCGGGGAGCTGTTTTTT	CASGLVFGGSDEKNTGELFF
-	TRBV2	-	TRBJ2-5	TGTGCCAGCAGTTCACGTACACAAGAGACCCAGTACTTC	CASSSRTQETQYF
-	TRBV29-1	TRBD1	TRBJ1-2	TGCAGCGTTACCGGGACAGGGGATGACTATGGCTACACCTTC	CSVTGTGDDYGYTF
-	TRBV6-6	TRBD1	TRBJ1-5	TGTGCCAGCATTCCCGGGACAGGGCTGTCGCCCCAGCATTTT	CASIPGTGLSPQHF
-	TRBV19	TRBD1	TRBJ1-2	TGTGCCAGTAGTATATTCTACTGGACAGGGGTTGGGCTAATCTATGGCTACACCTTC	CASSIFYWTGVGLIYGYTF
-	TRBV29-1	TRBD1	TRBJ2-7	TGCAGCGTAGGACAGGCCATCCGATACGAGCAGTACTTC	CSVGQAIRYEQYF
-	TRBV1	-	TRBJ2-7	TGCACCAGCAGCCAAGAAATGCCTACAGGGACAGGATACCCCTACGAGCAGTACTTC	CTSSQEMPTGTGYPYEQYF
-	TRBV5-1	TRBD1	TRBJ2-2	TGCGCCAGCAGCTGGGCCTATTTTGGTCGAGACAGGGCCGCCGGGGAGCTGTTTTTT	CASSWAYFGRDRAAGELFF
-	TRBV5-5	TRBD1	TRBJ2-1	TGTGCCAGCAGCTTACCCTTACCCCGACAGGGAATGGTGTGCAATGAGCAGTTCTTC	CASSLPLPRQGMVCNEQFF
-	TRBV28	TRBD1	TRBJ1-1	TGTGCCAGCAGTACCTACAGGGGGCGAAACACTGAAGCTTTCTTT	CASSTYRGRNTEAFF
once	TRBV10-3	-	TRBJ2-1	TGTGCCATCAGTGAGGGCAACAGCCCTTACAATGAGCAGTTCTTC	CAISEGNSPYNEQFF
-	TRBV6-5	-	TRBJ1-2	TGTGCCAGCAGTATCCTTTTCGGGGATAACTATGGCTACACCTTC	CASSILFGDNYGYTF
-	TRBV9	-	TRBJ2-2	TGTGCCAGCAGCCCTTGGCGGAGGGGTGTTAACACCGGGGAGCTGTTTTTT	CASSPWRRGVNTGELFF
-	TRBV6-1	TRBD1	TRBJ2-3	TGTGCCAGTGGACAGGGTCCAGATACGCAGTATTTT	CASGQGPDTQYF
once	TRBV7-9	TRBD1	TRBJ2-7	TGTGCCAGCAGCTTTACCGGGACAGGGCTGTTCGAGCAGTACTTC	CASSFTGTGLFEQYF
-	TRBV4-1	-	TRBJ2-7	TGCGCCAGCAGCCAAGACTTCGCAGGATTCTTCTACGAGCAGTACTTC	CASSQDFAGFFYEQYF
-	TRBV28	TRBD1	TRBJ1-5	TGTGCCAGCAGTCTCGGACAGGGGGCGATTTCGAATCAGCCCCAGCATTTT	CASSLGQGAISNQPQHF
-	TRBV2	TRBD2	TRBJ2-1	TGTGCCAGCAGTGATTGGGTTGTATTAGCGGGACCCTACAATGAGCAGTTCTTC	CASSDWVVLAGPYNEQFF
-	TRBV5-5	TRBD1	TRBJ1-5	TGTGCCAGCAGCTTCACTGGGGACGACAGGGGGATTCAGCCCCAGCATTTT	CASSFTGDDRGIQPQHF
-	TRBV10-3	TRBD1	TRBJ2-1	TGTGCCATCAGCCTAACGGGACAGGGGACCAATGAGCAGTTCTTC	CAISLTGQGTNEQFF
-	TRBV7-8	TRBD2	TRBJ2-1	TGTGCCAGCAGCTGCTCGGGCGGGGGGGCCAATGAGCAGTTCTTC	CASSCSGGGANEQFF
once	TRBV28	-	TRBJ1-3	TGTGCCAGCAGTTTGGGACATCTCTCTGGAAACACCATATATTTT	CASSLGHLSGNTIYF
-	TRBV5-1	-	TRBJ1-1	TGCGCCAGCAGCTTGTGGGGTTGGGGTCACAGGGCCGGCACTGAAGCTTTCTTT	CASSLWGWGHRAGTEAFF
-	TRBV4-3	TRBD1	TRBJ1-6	TGCGCCAGCAGCCAGACCAGGCCGGGACAGAATTCACCCCTCCACTTT	CASSQTRPGQNSPLHF
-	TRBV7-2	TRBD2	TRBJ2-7	TGTGCCAGCAGCGGGACTAGCGGGCTTAGCTACGAGCAGTACTTC	CASSGTSGLSYEQYF
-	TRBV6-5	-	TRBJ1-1	TGTGCCAGCAGTTCCAACCAGACAGGCACCGGTACTGAAGCTTTCTTT	CASSSNQTGTGTEAFF
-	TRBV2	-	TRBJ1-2	TGTGCCAGCAGGGCAATTGGACATTCCTATGGCTACACCTTC	CASRAIGHSYGYTF
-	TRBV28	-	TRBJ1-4	TGTGCCAGCAGTGGCTCCCGACAGTGTAGTTTT	CASSGSRQCSF
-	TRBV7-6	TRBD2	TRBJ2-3	TGTGCCAGCAGCTTAGAAGCTAGCGGGGACACAGATACGCAGTATTTT	CASSLEASGDTDTQYF
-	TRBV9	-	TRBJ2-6	TGTGCCAGCAGCGCAGCAGGGATCAAGTATTCGGAAGGGGCCAACGTCCTGACTTTC	CASSAAGIKYSEGANVLTF
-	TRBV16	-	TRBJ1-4	TGTGCCAGCAGCCAAGAGGGAGCGGAGGGGCCAACTAATGAAAAACTGTTTTTT	CASSQEGAEGPTNEKLFF
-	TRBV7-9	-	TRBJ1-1	TGTGCCAGCAGCTTAGTACCGCACCTCGGTGCTTTCTTT	CASSLVPHLGAFF
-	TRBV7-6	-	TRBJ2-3	TGTGCCAGCAGCCTCGATCAGACAGGCCCCCGTGATACGCAGTATTTT	CASSLDQTGPRDTQYF